The T cell receptor beta chain under discussion was sequenced for a study of a mutant IDH1 vaccine in newly diagnosed glioma. The method was immunoSEQ multiplex PCR; TCRdb's version includes in-frame clones alone and lacks a portion of them. The sample lists about 32,000 clones, approximately 82% occurring once. Time point: week 35, safety follow-up. Vaccinated patients received 300 ug of mutant IDH1 20-mer peptide per dose, with topical imiquimod. V was shortened by 3 bases and J by 3 bases, with 20 bases between the two germline ends. There are 18 residues in the CDR3. The germline V gene has CDR1 SEHNR and CDR2 FQNEAQ (reference sequence). Points on this clone: Its antigen is as yet unknown.

The chain joins TRBV7-9 to TRBJ1-4, with D possibly TRBD1 on 5 matching bases. The material was PBMCs, obtained from a glioma patient whose treatment included an IDH1 peptide vaccine. The sequence came from a woman aged 18-35 years with glioma. The CDR3 is CASSFGGVGGSSNEKLFF. The CDR3 DNA sequence: TGTGCCAGCAGCTTCGGGGGGGTCGGCGGGTCCTCTAATGAAAAACTGTTTTTT. Supplemented by reference TRBV7-9 and TRBJ1-4, the full variable domain reads DTGVSQNPRHKITKRGQNVTFRCDPISEHNRLYWYRQTLGQGPEFLTYFQNEAQLEKSRLLSDRFSAERPKGSFSTLEIQRTEQGDSAMYLCASSFGGVGGSSNEKLFFGSGTQLSVL.